Below, 8 T cell receptor beta chains from the same sample are listed, as sequenced in a study of identifying expanded T cells in peripheral blood. This table comes from immunoSEQ multiplex PCR, and its TCRdb copy is limited to in-frame clones, with some not included. The sample consists of about 110,000 clones, around 88% of them appearing once. What was sequenced was blood. The receptors were gathered from a person aged 18 to 75 in good health.

The sample holds a few counts of this clone. This chain uses TRBV6-5 with TRBJ1-3; D is unresolved. Deletions cut 2 bases from V and 0 bases from J, with 8 bases between. The CDR3 is made up of 15 amino acids. The germline V gene has CDR1 MNHEY and CDR2 SVGAGI. The CDR3 DNA is TGTGCCAGCAGTTACCAGTTTGACTCTGGAAACACCATATATTTT. Encoded protein: CASSYQFDSGNTIYF.

The chain couples TRBV6-5 to TRBJ2-7; tentatively, D is TRBD1 (6 bases). Trimming pared 6 bases from V and 1 base from J, leaving 16 bases between. CDR1 MNHEY and CDR2 SVGAGI come from the germline V gene. This CDR3 contains 15 residues. In DNA, the CDR3 is TGTGCCAGCAGCCGGGTGTTAGGGGGATCCTACGAGCAGTACTTC. This translates into CASSRVLGGSYEQYF.

The chain employs TRBV28 and TRBJ1-4; tentative D call: TRBD1 (5 bases). The V end lost 10 bases, the J end lost 2 bases, and 8 bases lay between the germline ends. Germline CDR1 is MDHEN and CDR2 is SYDVKM. This CDR3 comprises 12 residues. The CDR3 loop is CAIGGTNEKLFF. CDR3 DNA: TGTGCCATCGGGGGGACTAATGAAAAACTGTTTTTT.

The chain has TRBV6-5 and TRBJ2-5, with TRBD1 identical over 8 bases. Germline V lookup: CDR1 MNHEY, CDR2 SVGAGI. The length of the CDR3 is 14 residues. J gave up 4 bases and V 7 bases, and 8 bases lay outside the gene matches. The CDR3 region has the DNA TGTGCCAGCAAGCCCCCGGGACAGGTAGAGACCCAGTACTTC. Residues: CASKPPGQVETQYF.

A single count supports this clone. CDR3 loop: CASSQEGTGISYEQYF. The CDR3, as DNA: TGCGCCAGCAGCCAAGAAGGGACAGGGATCTCCTACGAGCAGTACTTC. This chain uses TRBV4-3 with TRBJ2-7; 9 bases align to TRBD1. The CDR3 loop spans 16 amino acids. Germline CDR1 and CDR2: LGHNA and YSLEER. J was trimmed by 0 bases and V by 0 bases; bases with no gene match: 3.

This chain uses TRBV5-6 with TRBJ1-1, with D tentatively TRBD1 (5 bases). This CDR3 spans 16 amino acids. Germline CDR1 is SGHDT and CDR2 is YYEEEE. Trimming took 5 bases from V and 0 from J, leaving 17 bases between them. The CDR3 DNA sequence: TGTGCCAGCAGTGGGGAGGGACGACTTTTGAACACTGAAGCTTTCTTT. Amino acid sequence: CASSGEGRLLNTEAFF. Using reference TRBV5-6 and TRBJ1-1 for the parts outside the CDR3, the full variable domain is DAGVTQSPTHLIKTRGQQVTLRCSPKSGHDTVSWYQQALGQGPQFIFQYYEEEERQRGNFPDRFSGHQFPNYSSELNVNALLLGDSALYLCASSGEGRLLNTEAFFGQGTRLTVV.

The sample holds one count of this clone. V usage is TRBV5-1 and J usage is TRBJ1-1; D is undetermined. The V gene's germline CDR1 is SGHRS and CDR2 YFSETQ. The CDR3 runs to 14 residues. V dropped 1 base and J dropped 0 bases, with 7 bases sitting between them. CDR3 protein: CASSLSGMNTEAFF. In DNA, the CDR3 is TGCGCCAGCAGCTTGTCCGGGATGAACACTGAAGCTTTCTTT. Together with reference TRBV5-1 and TRBJ1-1, the CDR3 gives the full variable domain: KAGVTQTPRYLIKTRGQQVTLSCSPISGHRSVSWYQQTPGQGLQFLFEYFSETQRNKGNFPGRFSGRQFSNSRSEMNVSTLELGDSALYLCASSLSGMNTEAFFGQGTRLTVV.

The chain couples TRBV4-2 to TRBJ2-1; D is perhaps TRBD2 (5 bases). Trimming took off 6 bases at V and 6 bases at J, with 9 bases between the two ends. The CDR3 runs 12 residues. Germline lookup yields CDR1 LGHNA and CDR2 YNFKEQ. CDR3 region: CASRSGSNEQFF. The CDR3 region has the DNA TGTGCCAGCAGATCGGGGAGCAATGAGCAGTTCTTC.